This T cell receptor (beta chain) was recovered during a study of OX40 agonist ivuxolimab in advanced cancers. Regarding the study in general: The costimulatory receptor OX40 (CD134) was targeted by ivuxolimab, a fully human IgG2 agonistic monoclonal antibody. Prior anti-PD-1, anti-PD-L1 or anti-CTLA-4 therapy was permitted, and approximately 41% of dose-escalation patients had received checkpoint inhibitors. The paper describes the monotherapy dose-escalation part (N of about 57 patients) of the phase I trial of ivuxolimab. Partial responses were achieved by three dose-escalation patients, of whom one had hepatocellular carcinoma and two had cutaneous melanoma. Of the approximately 54 patients in dose escalation, about 20 had hepatocellular carcinoma, about 15 had melanoma, 9 had renal cell carcinoma and 9 had head and neck cancer. Intravenous ivuxolimab was administered to patients every 2 weeks at six dose levels: 0.01, 0.1, 0.3, 1.5, 3 and 10 mg/kg. Peripheral TCRbeta sequencing aimed to test whether ivuxolimab altered TCR sequence diversity and caused clonal T-cell expansion. In the dose-escalation cohort, 82.7% of patients were male, and the mean age was roughly 60 years, with a range of about 23 to 90.

Patients with a history of autoimmune disease or receiving systemic immunosuppression were excluded from the trial. In every dose cohort, peripheral blood was drawn for TCR sequencing at baseline, cycle 4 day 1, and cycle 7 day 1. The samples were drawn from a first-in-human, open-label, multicenter phase I dose-escalation trial of ivuxolimab. The trial enrolled adults with locally advanced or metastatic head and neck squamous cell, hepatocellular, melanoma or renal cell carcinoma. Before TCR sequencing, CD4+ T cells and CD8+ T cells from peripheral blood were sorted into separate populations. This clone has only one observation. Its antigen is currently not known. Per-base qualities were not stored, and no clone one base away is much larger. Genomic DNA was isolated from the sorted cells so that the TCRbeta CDR3 region could be sequenced. TCRbeta CDR3 regions were sequenced using the immunoSEQ Assay. The table was pulled from immuneACCESS by TCRdb, which kept in-frame rearrangements only. Such tables lose some clones; where checked, under half of the loss comes from unresolved V genes, and the rest has no known cause. A total of some 51,000 clones appear in this sample, about 90% of them only once. The top ten constitute about an eighth of the sample.

Broad study findings and their caveats: After ivuxolimab, more expanded clones were found on average in CD8+ T cells than in CD4+ T cells. The antigen specificity of the clonally expanded peripheral T cells was not determined. Low levels of normalized T-cell clonal expansion were also seen in some patients who did not respond. At doses of 0.1 to 3.0 mg/kg, clonal expansion of both CD4+ and CD8+ blood T cells was observed from baseline to week 6. In the 0.1-3.0 mg/kg groups, partial responders were among the patients with the lowest normalized peripheral clonal expansion, particularly in CD8+ T cells.

This material consisted of CD4+ or CD8+ T cells sorted from blood, taken in a trial of the OX40 agonist ivuxolimab. The sequence was collected from an adult with an advanced solid tumor such as melanoma, head and neck, liver or kidney cancer.

The CDR3 has the sequence CAISEDWAQYF. The DNA sequence is given as TGTGCCATCAGTGAGGATTGGGCTCAGTACTTC. Rearrangement joined TRBV10-3 to TRBJ2-7, with the D gene too uncertain to name. CDR1 and CDR2 (ENHRY, SYGVKD) derive from the germline V gene. Its CDR3 holds 11 amino acids, cysteine through phenylalanine. The entry retains the CDR3 DNA only, 33 bases that are in frame from base 1. The V end loses 2 bases and the J end loses 10 bases, and a stretch of 9 bases separates them.